The 24 T cell receptor beta chains given below trace back to one sample, sequenced in a study of blood T cell repertoires in COVID-19. The method was immunoSEQ multiplex PCR; TCRdb's version includes in-frame clones alone and lacks a portion of them. The table has 70,000 or so clones, about nine tenths seen once. Sequenced input: peripheral blood. The receptors stem from a human donor in a cohort sampled during active COVID-19.

This CDR3 reads CASSQGRARQETQYF. CDR3 nucleotide sequence: TGTGCCAGCAGCCAAGGGAGGGCCCGGCAAGAGACCCAGTACTTC. The chain links TRBV14 to TRBJ2-5; weak D call: TRBD2 (6 bases). Deletions cut 1 base from V and 2 bases from J, with 11 bases between. This CDR3 comprises 15 residues. Germline CDR1 SGHDN, CDR2 FVKESK.

V and J are TRBV7-8 and TRBJ2-1; TRBD2 aligns across 7 bases. Per the germline V gene, CDR1 is SGHVS and CDR2 is FQNEAQ. V was clipped by 4 bases and J by 7 bases; unmatched bases: 10. The CDR3 consists of 15 residues. In nucleotides, the CDR3 is TGTGCCAGCAGCTCTTGGCGGGAGACCGGGAATGAGCAGTTCTTC. Translating it yields CASSSWRETGNEQFF.

With regard to this clone: The junction departs from the called germline gene at one end, perhaps through a read error. The chain has TRBV28 and TRBJ2-7, with unresolved D. This CDR3 has 11 residues. Germline V gene lookup returns CDR1 MDHEN and CDR2 SYDVKM. The CDR3 coding sequence is TGTGCCAGCAGGTCTCAAGAGGTCTTTGGCTTC. It encodes CASRSQEVFGF.

This sequence joins TRBV7-2 and TRBJ2-3, with 10 bases identical to TRBD2. The junction had 2 bases not matched to a gene; V was cut back by 2 bases and J by 0 bases. The CDR3 covers 16 residues. From germline, CDR1 is SGHTA and CDR2 FQGNSA. The DNA for the CDR3 is TGTGCCAGCAGCTTATCAGCGGGAGGGAGCACAGATACGCAGTATTTT. This translates into CASSLSAGGSTDTQYF.

Concerning this clone: Compared with germline, one end of the junction differs, possibly owing to a read error. The chain is built from TRBV7-7 and TRBJ2-3; TRBD1 matches at 9 bases. This CDR3 has 16 amino acids. Germline V gene data show CDR1 as SSHAT and CDR2 as FNYEAQ (reference sequence). The CDR3, as DNA: TGTGCTAGCAGCTTGGGTGGACAGGGGAGAGGAGATACGCAGTATTTT. It codes for CASSLGGQGRGDTQYF.

This clone was seen only once. The chain uses TRBV6-5 and TRBJ2-1; TRBD1 matches at 8 bases. V was clipped by 6 bases and J by 3 bases; unmatched bases: 4. The CDR3 totals 14 residues. The germline CDR1 and CDR2 sequences are MNHEY and SVGAGI. The CDR3, as DNA: TGTGCCAGCAGCTACAGGGGGATCTACAATGAGCAGTTCTTC. Residues: CASSYRGIYNEQFF.

The chain is built from TRBV3-1 (or the pseudogene TRBV3-2) and TRBJ2-5; D gene ambiguous. CDR1 LGHDT and CDR2 YNNKEL come from the germline V gene (reference sequence). V was pared by 4 bases and J by 5 bases, with 11 bases between. The CDR3 runs 13 residues. CDR3 DNA sequence: TGTGCCAGCAGCCGAACAACCCCGGAGACCCAGTACTTC. It specifies CASSRTTPETQYF.

This rearrangement joins TRBV5-6 to TRBJ1-2, with 7 bases lining up with TRBD1. Losses at the gene ends were 3 bases for V and 5 bases for J; bases not matched to a gene: 4. There are 13 residues in the CDR3. The germline V gene has CDR1 SGHDT and CDR2 YYEEEE. The CDR3 region has the DNA TGTGCCAGCAGCTACGGGACAGAGTATGGCTACACCTTC. Protein: CASSYGTEYGYTF.

V gene TRBV28 combines with J gene TRBJ1-4, with 8 bases that match TRBD1. This CDR3 comprises 14 residues. Per the germline V gene, CDR1 is MDHEN and CDR2 is SYDVKM. V shed 2 bases, J shed 8 bases, and the junction held 4 bases outside the gene matches. The CDR3 here is CASSLGQGREKLFF. The CDR3, as DNA: TGTGCCAGCAGTTTAGGACAGGGTCGAGAAAAACTGTTTTTT.

This chain joins TRBV5-8 and TRBJ2-3, with 9 bases matching TRBD2. V dropped 1 base and J dropped 0; count of bases not matched to a gene: 3. Germline V gene sequence: CDR1 SGHTS, CDR2 YDEGEE. CDR3 length: 16 amino acids. The CDR3 region has the DNA TGTGCCAGCAGCTTGCGCGGGAGGGGAAGCACAGATACGCAGTATTTT. Amino acids: CASSLRGRGSTDTQYF.

V and J are TRBV6-6 and TRBJ2-2, with 7 bases matching TRBD2. Per germline, CDR1 MNHNY and CDR2 SVGAGI (reference sequence). The CDR3 is 17 residues long. The V and J ends lost 5 bases and 0 bases, in that order; junction bases with no gene match: 9. The CDR3 sequence is CASSPPSGGANTGELFF. In nucleotides, the CDR3 is TGTGCCAGCAGTCCCCCTAGCGGAGGCGCGAACACCGGGGAGCTGTTTTTT.

This clone was recorded once. The chain joins TRBV5-4 to TRBJ1-1; tentative D call: TRBD1 (6 bases). The CDR3 covers 13 residues. CDR1 is SGHNT, CDR2 YYREEE, per germline (reference sequence). Trimming stripped 4 bases from V and 1 base from J, with 8 bases between. In DNA form, the CDR3 reads TGTGCCAGCAGCGTGACAGGGAACACTGAAGCTTTCTTT. Amino acid sequence: CASSVTGNTEAFF.

The J gene is TRBJ1-3, the V gene TRBV3-1 (or the pseudogene TRBV3-2); unclear D gene. Germline V CDR1 and CDR2: LGHDT, YNNKEL (reference sequence). The CDR3 contains 15 residues. V gave up 0 bases and J gave up 9 bases, with 15 bases separating them. The CDR3 sequence: CASSQDASGSGTIYF. CDR3 nucleotide sequence: TGTGCCAGCAGCCAAGATGCTTCTGGGTCAGGCACCATATATTTT.

The chain recombines TRBV7-6 with TRBJ2-1; 8 bases align to TRBD1. The germline gives CDR1 SGHVS, CDR2 FNYEAQ. The V gene end was trimmed by 5 bases and the J gene end by 3 bases; junction bases not matched to a gene: 6. The CDR3 is 15 amino acids. The DNA of the CDR3 is TGTGCCAGCAGCCCCGGACAGGGTCGCTACAATGAGCAGTTCTTC. Its translation: CASSPGQGRYNEQFF.

The chain carries TRBV19 and TRBJ2-3; 9 nucleotides agree with TRBD2. J was trimmed by 4 bases and V by 4 bases; bases with no gene match: 15. The germline gives CDR1 LNHDA, CDR2 SQIVND (reference sequence). This CDR3 has 18 amino acids. Written as DNA, the CDR3 is TGTGCCAGTAGTACCACGACAGGGAGCGGGGGGTATGCAGATACGCAGTATTTT. Translated, it gives CASSTTTGSGGYADTQYF.

This chain joins TRBV11-2 and TRBJ1-4, with D maybe TRBD1 (5 bases). V was shortened by 4 bases and J by 7 bases, with 13 bases between the two germline ends. The CDR3 contains 14 residues. In germline, CDR1 is SGHAT, CDR2 FQNNGV. CDR3 residues: CASSSAQGSEKLFF. For the CDR3, the DNA is TGTGCCAGCAGCTCCGCCCAGGGAAGTGAAAAACTGTTTTTT.

The chain carries TRBV7-2 and TRBJ1-2; 7 nucleotides line up with TRBD1. Germline V CDR1 and CDR2: SGHTA, FQGNSA. The CDR3 is 13 amino acids. The V and J ends lost 4 bases and 7 bases, in that order; junction bases with no gene match: 6. The CDR3 nucleotides read TGTGCCAGCAGCTCCAGACAGGGCCCTGGCTACACCTTC. Protein sequence: CASSSRQGPGYTF.

This chain uses TRBV5-6 with TRBJ2-7, with TRBD1 as a possible D gene (6 bases). This CDR3 contains 15 residues. Deletions cut 2 bases from V and 0 bases from J, with 12 bases between. Germline CDR1 SGHDT, CDR2 YYEEEE. CDR3 nucleotide sequence: TGTGCCAGCAGCTTCCGCCGGACAGCCTCCTACGAGCAGTACTTC. Translating it yields CASSFRRTASYEQYF.

This chain links TRBV11-3 with TRBJ2-2; perhaps TRBD1 as D (6 bases). Germline-derived CDR1 and CDR2 are SGHNT and YENEEA. The CDR3 totals 15 residues. With 5 bases removed from V and 4 bases from J, the gap between germline ends came to 14 bases. CDR3 region: CASSAHREFTGELFF. CDR3 DNA: TGTGCCAGCAGCGCACACAGGGAATTCACCGGGGAGCTGTTTTTT. Drawing the rest from reference TRBV11-3 and TRBJ2-2, the complete variable domain is EAGVVQSPRYKIIEKKQPVAFWCNPISGHNTLYWYLQNLGQGPELLIRYENEEAVDDSQLPKDRFSAERLKGVDSTLKIQPAELGDSAVYLCASSAHREFTGELFFGEGSRLTVL.

The CDR3 spells CASSQEYADTQYF. For the CDR3, the DNA is TGTGCCAGCAGCCAAGAGTATGCAGATACGCAGTATTTT. This chain joins TRBV3-1 (or the pseudogene TRBV3-2) and TRBJ2-3; D is unclear. The CDR3 has 13 amino acids. V lost 0 bases and J lost 4, with 5 bases in between. Germline assignment: CDR1 LGHDT and CDR2 YNNKEL (reference sequence).

This sequence joins TRBV18 and TRBJ2-7; 8 bases match TRBD1. This CDR3 has 14 amino acids. Germline CDR1 reads KGHSH; CDR2 reads LQKENI. J lost 3 bases, V lost 3 bases, and 4 bases had no gene match. This chain's CDR3 is CASSPSGQGYEQYF. The CDR3 DNA sequence: TGTGCCAGCTCACCGAGCGGACAGGGCTACGAGCAGTACTTC. Supplemented by reference TRBV18 and TRBJ2-7, the full variable domain reads NAGVMQNPRHLVRRRGQEARLRCSPMKGHSHVYWYRQLPEEGLKFMVYLQKENIIDESGMPKERFSAEFPKEGPSILRIQQVVRGDSAAYFCASSPSGQGYEQYFGPGTRLTVT.

The chain carries TRBV3-1 (or the pseudogene TRBV3-2) and TRBJ1-4; 10 nucleotides align to TRBD1. This CDR3 region has 16 residues. Germline V gene lookup returns CDR1 LGHDT and CDR2 YNNKEL (reference sequence). V trimming: 2 bases; J trimming: 5 bases; junction bases outside the gene matches: 5. This CDR3 is CASSQTWGQGNEKLFF. Written as DNA, the CDR3 is TGTGCCAGCAGCCAAACATGGGGACAGGGGAATGAAAAACTGTTTTTT.

The chain links TRBV4-2 to TRBJ2-7; 7 bases line up with TRBD2. V lost 0 bases, J lost 3 bases, and 8 bases stayed unmatched. The length of the CDR3 is 16 residues. From germline, CDR1 is LGHNA and CDR2 YNFKEQ. The DNA for the CDR3 is TGTGCCAGCAGCCAAGATCCCGGACTAGTCGTCTACGAGCAGTACTTC. Translated, it gives CASSQDPGLVVYEQYF.

The table lists this clone with a count of one. The chain links TRBV15 to TRBJ1-1; D call uncertain. V was clipped by 0 bases and J by 0 bases, with 8 bases between them. This CDR3 has 15 amino acids. Germline loops: CDR1 LNHNV, CDR2 YYDKDF (reference sequence). This CDR3 reads CATSRDGSVNTEAFF. The CDR3 nucleotides are TGTGCCACCAGCAGAGATGGTTCGGTGAACACTGAAGCTTTCTTT.